These 22 T cell receptor beta chains were sequenced from one sample in a study of blood T cell repertoires in COVID-19. The method was immunoSEQ multiplex PCR; TCRdb's version includes in-frame clones alone and lacks a portion of them. In the table there are 300,000 to 400,000 clones, roughly 88% of which are singletons. The sample was peripheral blood. These receptors originate from a woman in her fifties or sixties with active or convalescent COVID-19.

This chain connects TRBV9 to TRBJ2-5; 8 nucleotides match TRBD1. The germline V gene encodes CDR1 SGDLS and CDR2 YYNGEE. V shed 0 bases and J 4 bases; nucleotides not matched to a gene: 5. This CDR3 has 15 amino acids. In DNA form, the CDR3 reads TGTGCCAGCAGCGTAGCAGGGGGCGGGCGAGAGACCCAGTACTTC. Translating it yields CASSVAGGGRETQYF.

This clone was seen only a few times. The rearrangement links TRBV4-2 to TRBJ2-7; 8 bases fit TRBD2. Trimming cost V 0 bases and J 6 bases; bases outside gene matches: 7. The germline gives CDR1 LGHNA, CDR2 YNFKEQ. The CDR3 is 15 residues long. The CDR3 here is CASSQDTSGRPEQYF. In DNA, the CDR3 is TGTGCCAGCAGCCAAGATACCAGCGGGAGACCCGAGCAGTACTTC.

J is TRBJ2-3 and V is TRBV14; TRBD1 matches 10 bases. Trimming cost V 4 bases and J 2 bases; bases outside gene matches: 9. This CDR3 is built from 17 residues. Per the germline V gene, CDR1 is SGHDN and CDR2 is FVKESK. The DNA for the CDR3 is TGTGCCAGCAGCCTAACGATCGGGACAGGGGTCACAGATACGCAGTATTTT. Residues: CASSLTIGTGVTDTQYF.

V usage is TRBV7-6 and J usage is TRBJ1-4, with 8 nucleotides matching TRBD1. The ends lost 2 bases at V and 6 bases at J; junction bases unmatched: 5. In germline, CDR1 is SGHVS, CDR2 FNYEAQ. The CDR3 is 15 amino acids. CDR3 in amino acids: CASSLRAGGDEKLFF. The CDR3 bases are TGTGCCAGCAGCTTAAGGGCAGGGGGCGATGAAAAACTGTTTTTT.

The CDR3 protein is CASSLDGTSYNEQFF. DNA of the CDR3: TGTGCCAGCAGCTTAGACGGGACTTCCTACAATGAGCAGTTCTTC. The chain recombines TRBV7-2 with TRBJ2-1; D is perhaps TRBD2 (6 bases). The germline CDR1 and CDR2 sequences are SGHTA and FQGNSA. The ends were cut back, 1 base at V and 1 base at J, with 8 bases in the middle. The CDR3 runs to 15 residues. The full variable domain, rest sourced from reference TRBV7-2 and TRBJ2-1, is GAGVSQSPSNKVTEKGKDVELRCDPISGHTALYWYRQSLGQGLEFLIYFQGNSAPDKSGLPSDRFSAERTGGSVSTLTIQRTQQEDSAVYLCASSLDGTSYNEQFFGPGTRLTVL.

V gene TRBV11-3 combines with J gene TRBJ1-1; 11 nucleotides line up with TRBD1. Germline CDR1 is SGHNT and CDR2 is YENEEA. The V segment lost 0 bases and the J segment 4 bases; nucleotides outside the gene matches: 10. This CDR3 is 18 amino acids long. In DNA, the CDR3 is TGTGCCAGCAGCTTAGAGCTGGACAGGGGGCCTTCGGTCACTGAAGCTTTCTTT. As protein: CASSLELDRGPSVTEAFF.

This chain links TRBV29-1 with TRBJ2-5, with TRBD2 as a possible D gene (6 bases). The length of the CDR3 is 12 residues. Germline lookup yields CDR1 SQVTM and CDR2 ANQGSEA. V was trimmed by 5 bases and J by 1 base, leaving 8 bases between them. This CDR3 is CSVSTSQETQYF. As DNA, the CDR3 is TGCAGCGTTTCGACTAGCCAAGAGACCCAGTACTTC.

V is TRBV13 and J is TRBJ2-3, with D possibly being TRBD1 (5 bases). Per germline, CDR1 PRHDT and CDR2 FYEKMQ (reference sequence). Trimming cost V 1 base and J 6 bases, with 11 bases left between them. CDR3 length: 14 residues. CDR3: CASSLDQGLDTQYF. CDR3 DNA sequence: TGTGCCAGCAGCTTAGATCAGGGCCTTGATACGCAGTATTTT.

This chain uses TRBV30 with TRBJ1-1; 8 positions match TRBD1. CDR1 is GTSNPN, CDR2 SVGIG, per germline (reference sequence). This CDR3 contains 15 residues. J lost 0 bases, V lost 5 bases, and 8 bases had no gene match. The CDR3 DNA reads as TGTGCCTGGTCAGGACAGGGACTCATGAACACTGAAGCTTTCTTT. The encoded protein is CAWSGQGLMNTEAFF.

This clone has only a few counts. V is TRBV29-1 and J is TRBJ2-7; TRBD2 aligns across 7 bases. CDR1 and CDR2 (germline): SQVTM, ANQGSEA. The CDR3 extends over 11 amino acids. With 6 bases clipped from V and 6 bases from J, the junction kept 5 bases outside the gene matches. CDR3 residues: CSVPGGSEQYF. The CDR3 DNA is TGCAGCGTCCCCGGGGGGAGCGAGCAGTACTTC.

The chain employs TRBV7-9 and TRBJ1-1; 7 bases are a match to TRBD1. The germline V gene encodes CDR1 SEHNR and CDR2 FQNEAQ (reference sequence). The CDR3 length is 13 residues. J gave up 3 bases and V 5 bases, and 3 bases lay outside the gene matches. CDR3 amino acids: CASSIGQDTEAFF. Written as DNA, the CDR3 is TGTGCCAGCAGCATCGGACAGGACACTGAAGCTTTCTTT.

The chain employs TRBV5-5 and TRBJ1-2; TRBD1 might be the D (5 bases). Trimming left V 2 bases short and J 0 bases short, with 8 bases between. Germline V gene sequence: CDR1 SGHKS, CDR2 YYEKEE (reference sequence). This CDR3 has 14 amino acids. In DNA, the CDR3 is TGTGCCAGCAGCTTAACAGGAGCTAACTATGGCTACACCTTC. As protein: CASSLTGANYGYTF.

In this sample, this clone turned up once. CDR3 amino acids: CASSLVLVSGEAFF. DNA for the CDR3: TGTGCCAGCAGTTTAGTTCTAGTCTCTGGTGAAGCTTTCTTT. The gene calls are TRBV28 and TRBJ1-1; D unclear. In germline, CDR1 is MDHEN, CDR2 SYDVKM. The length of the CDR3 is 14 residues. Between the trimmed V and J ends, which lost 2 bases and 7 bases, there was a span of 14 bases.

This rearrangement joins TRBV7-2 to TRBJ1-5; D unresolved. V was clipped by 3 bases and J by 0 bases, with 6 bases between them. The CDR3 has 14 residues. Per germline, CDR1 SGHTA and CDR2 FQGNSA. CDR3 nucleotides: TGTGCCAGCAGCTTCGGGAATAGCAATCAGCCCCAGCATTTT. It specifies CASSFGNSNQPQHF.

The chain couples TRBV12-3 or TRBV12-4 to TRBJ1-2, with D uncertain. CDR3 length: 13 residues. The ends were cut back, 6 bases at V and 2 bases at J, with 10 bases in the middle. The CDR3 region has the DNA TGTGCCAGCAGCGAGACAAGGAACTATGGCTACACCTTC. This translates into CASSETRNYGYTF.

The V call is TRBV29-1, the J call TRBJ2-7, with 8 positions matching TRBD1. V dropped 4 bases and J dropped 4; count of bases not matched to a gene: 9. CDR3 size: 14 residues. Per the germline V gene, CDR1 is SQVTM and CDR2 is ANQGSEA. CDR3 loop: CSVASGGNGYEQYF. DNA of the CDR3: TGCAGCGTTGCCTCAGGGGGCAACGGATACGAGCAGTACTTC.

The rearrangement joins TRBV3-1 (or the pseudogene TRBV3-2) to TRBJ1-1; D possibly corresponds to TRBD1 (6 bases). The germline V gene encodes CDR1 LGHDT and CDR2 YNNKEL (reference sequence). The CDR3 has 14 amino acids. The germline V and J ends were trimmed by 0 bases and 8 bases, with 13 bases remaining between them. The CDR3 DNA reads as TGTGCCAGCAGCCAAGAAGGGGGTACCCCCGAAGCTTTCTTT. Translation gives CASSQEGGTPEAFF.

The chain joins TRBV3-1 (or the pseudogene TRBV3-2) to TRBJ1-1, with D possibly matching TRBD1 (5 bases). Trimming took off 6 bases at V and 1 base at J, with 15 bases between the two ends. The CDR3 has 15 residues. Germline V gene sequence: CDR1 LGHDT, CDR2 YNNKEL (reference sequence). The CDR3 region is CASRRKPGGNTEAFF. The CDR3 DNA reads as TGTGCCAGCAGGCGTAAGCCCGGGGGGAACACTGAAGCTTTCTTT.

This chain links TRBV6-5 with TRBJ1-2; unclear D gene. V shed 7 bases and J shed 7 bases, with 13 bases lying between them. Germline CDR1 is MNHEY and CDR2 is SVGAGI. This CDR3 has 12 residues. CDR3 amino acids: CASTTPGSGYTF. CDR3 coding DNA: TGTGCCAGCACTACCCCAGGCTCTGGCTACACCTTC.

The rearrangement joins TRBV5-1 to TRBJ2-5, with 9 bases that match TRBD1. Per germline, CDR1 SGHRS and CDR2 YFSETQ. The V segment lost 4 bases and the J segment 0 bases; nucleotides outside the gene matches: 22. The length of the CDR3 is 21 residues. In nucleotides, the CDR3 is TGCGCCAGCAGCATTGGTGAGTCGGGACAGGGTGTTAATTTAGACCAAGAGACCCAGTACTTC. Amino acid sequence: CASSIGESGQGVNLDQETQYF.

The rearrangement uses TRBV30 and TRBJ1-5; D perhaps matches TRBD1 (5 bases). Trimming took off 0 bases at V and 5 bases at J, with 11 bases between the two ends. Germline V gene sequence: CDR1 GTSNPN, CDR2 SVGIG (reference sequence). The CDR3 contains 14 residues. The CDR3: CAWSVGAGDQPQHF. For the CDR3, the DNA is TGTGCCTGGAGTGTAGGGGCTGGGGATCAGCCCCAGCATTTT.

A word on this clone: Other DNA sequences of this sample code for an identical CDR3. The genes are TRBV3-1 (or the pseudogene TRBV3-2) and TRBJ2-7; 10 nucleotides agree with TRBD2. The CDR3 covers 15 residues. With 4 bases clipped from V and 0 bases from J, the junction kept 3 bases outside the gene matches. Germline CDR1 reads LGHDT; CDR2 reads YNNKEL (reference sequence). In nucleotides, the CDR3 is TGTGCCAGCAGCCCCGGACTAGCGGACTCCTACGAGCAGTACTTC. Translating it yields CASSPGLADSYEQYF.